These 13 T cell receptor beta chains came from one sample sequenced in a study of patients and donors after allogeneic stem cell transplantation. TCRdb passed the RT-PCR reads through MiXCR, listing each CDR3 protein once. The profile shows roughly 960,000 distinct CDR3 sequences, more than 15% of them singletons. Sequencing was carried out using blood, either unsorted or a sorted T cell fraction (not recorded which). Receptors were obtained from a human donor who was either an allogeneic HSCT recipient or a stem cell or donor lymphocyte infusion donor (not recorded which). It is not recorded whose cells these are; they may come from a transplant donor.

The V gene is TRBV6-1, the J gene TRBJ2-7, with TRBD2 matching over 8 bases. The V gene's germline CDR1 is MNHNS and CDR2 SASEGT. This CDR3 region has 16 residues. J lost 5 bases, V lost 8 bases, and 17 bases had no gene match. The CDR3 DNA reads TGTGCCAGCTCCTACCGGATGGCGGGAGGACGGCACGAGCAGTACTTC. It codes for CASSYRMAGGRHEQYF.

This clonotype appeared a few times. This sequence joins TRBV20-1 and TRBJ2-5; tentatively, D is TRBD1 (5 bases). The CDR3 has 12 amino acids. The ends were cut back, 5 bases at V and 5 bases at J, with 12 bases in the middle. Germline lookup yields CDR1 DFQATT and CDR2 SNEGSKA (reference sequence). The chain's CDR3 is CSAPMDMETQYF. CDR3 bases: TGCAGTGCTCCGATGGACATGGAGACCCAGTACTTC.

This clonotype was seen more than once but under ten times. V is TRBV18 and J is TRBJ1-2; D remains unclear. Trimming took off 11 bases at V and 4 bases at J, with 14 bases between the two ends. This CDR3 is 12 amino acids long. CDR1 and CDR2 (germline): KGHSH, LQKENI. CDR3: CASQRESYGYTF. In DNA form, the CDR3 reads TGTGCCTCACAGAGGGAAAGCTATGGCTACACCTTC.

A few counts support this clonotype. The chain uses TRBV7-9 and TRBJ1-1, with D unclear. The CDR3 sequence is 12 residues long. Germline assignment: CDR1 SEHNR and CDR2 FQNEAQ (reference sequence). Trimming left V 1 base short and J 9 bases short, with 9 bases between. This CDR3 reads CASSLEDSKAFF. The CDR3 DNA reads as TGTGCCAGCAGCTTAGAAGACTCCAAAGCTTTCTTT. Drawing the rest from reference TRBV7-9 and TRBJ1-1, the complete variable domain is DTGVSQNPRHKITKRGQNVTFRCDPISEHNRLYWYRQTLGQGPEFLTYFQNEAQLEKSRLLSDRFSAERPKGSFSTLEIQRTEQGDSAMYLCASSLEDSKAFFGQGTRLTVV.

The chain recombines TRBV3-1 with TRBJ2-1; D unclear. V was clipped by 2 bases and J by 10 bases, with 9 bases between them. The CDR3 has 12 residues. Germline lookup yields CDR1 LGHDT and CDR2 YNNKEL (reference sequence). The CDR3 coding sequence is TGTGCCAGCAGCCAAACCCGTCAAGAGCAGTTCTTC. Its translation: CASSQTRQEQFF.

This sequence joins TRBV12-3 or TRBV12-4 and TRBJ2-2, with D perhaps matching TRBD1 or TRBD2 (5 bases each). The V end lost 3 bases, the J end lost 7 bases, and 30 bases lay between the germline ends. The CDR3 sequence is 20 residues long. The CDR3, as DNA: TGTGCCAGCAGTTTTGAGAGACAGCCAGGGACGAGACCTTCGAGCGGGGAGCTGTTTTTT. This sequence encodes CASSFERQPGTRPSSGELFF.

The chain has TRBV21-1 and TRBJ2-5. TRBV21-1 is a pseudogene segment. The CDR3 sequence is 14 residues long. The CDR3 loop reads CASSKTRGLETQYF. In nucleotides, the CDR3 is TGTGCCAGCAGCAAAACCCGAGGATTGGAGACCCAGTACTTC.

This chain uses TRBV5-1 with TRBJ2-2, with D hard to call. CDR3 length: 16 amino acids. With 6 bases removed from V and 1 base from J, the gap between germline ends came to 16 bases. Germline V CDR1 and CDR2: SGHRS, YFSETQ. The CDR3 protein is CASTPESPQNTGELFF. CDR3 sequence (DNA): TGCGCCAGCACCCCGGAGAGCCCTCAGAACACCGGGGAGCTGTTTTTT.

The J gene is TRBJ1-1, the V gene TRBV18; D is possibly TRBD1 (5 bases). Germline V gene lookup returns CDR1 KGHSH and CDR2 LQKENI. The CDR3 is 15 amino acids. Trimming shortened V by 6 bases and J by 1 base, and 15 bases separated the two germline ends. The CDR3 coding sequence is TGTGCCAGCTCTCCGCTAACTGGGACGAACACTGAAGCTTTCTTT. It yields the protein CASSPLTGTNTEAFF.

The chain couples TRBV5-1 to TRBJ2-1; D not certain. The CDR3 consists of 14 residues. The V gene lost 0 bases and the J gene lost 3 bases, with 7 bases spanning the gap. CDR1 and CDR2 from the germline V gene are SGHRS and YFSETQ. The CDR3 DNA reads TGCGCCAGCAGCTTGGATCGAAACTACAATGAGCAGTTCTTC. Its protein product is CASSLDRNYNEQFF.

This clonotype was counted only a few times. V and J are TRBV12-3 or TRBV12-4 and TRBJ2-1; 7 bases align to TRBD2. After removal of 6 bases from V and 0 bases from J, the junction contained 5 bases not matched to a gene. The CDR3 has 15 residues. The CDR3 DNA reads TGTGCCAGCAGCCGTAGCGGGTTCTCCTACAATGAGCAGTTCTTC. Translated: CASSRSGFSYNEQFF.

The DNA for the CDR3 is TGTGCCAGCAGCCCCCCGCGGCCTCGGGACGAGCAGTACTTC. It translates to CASSPPRPRDEQYF. The chain has TRBV7-9 and TRBJ2-7; no reliable D call. From germline, CDR1 is SEHNR and CDR2 FQNEAQ (reference sequence). The CDR3 is 14 residues long. Trimming shortened V by 5 bases and J by 5 bases, and 16 bases separated the two germline ends.

This clonotype was seen only a few times. This chain uses TRBV10-3 with TRBJ1-5, with D tentatively TRBD1 (5 bases). CDR1 is ENHRY, CDR2 SYGVKD, per germline. The CDR3 loop spans 16 amino acids. Trimming pared 5 bases from V and 4 bases from J, leaving 18 bases between. The CDR3 region has the DNA TGTGCCATCAGTCCATCCTCCGACAGTTCTAATCAGCCCCAGCATTTT. Encoded protein: CAISPSSDSSNQPQHF.